The 18 T cell receptor beta chains below were found in one sample sequenced in a study of shared clonotypes between healthy human individuals. Data came from immunoSEQ multiplex PCR; TCRdb stores just in-frame clones and leaves some out. The table records fewer than 600,000 clones, 70% to 80% of them present only once. The sample consisted of PBMCs. The receptors come from a woman aged 40 to 50 in good health. Some clones in this sample may be carry-over from other donors' samples.

In its sample, this clone was seen many times. V gene TRBV6-5 combines with J gene TRBJ2-5, with TRBD2 matching 9 bases. The DNA end is a closer match to TRBJ2-7, so the J assignment may be wrong. CDR3 length: 15 amino acids. The V gene's germline CDR1 is MNHEY and CDR2 SVGAGI. Here the CDR3 reads CASSYSPSGNYEQYF. The CDR3 nucleotides read TGTGCCAGCAGTTATTCGCCTAGCGGGAACTACGAGCAGTACTTC.

The chain combines TRBV29-1 with TRBJ1-2; TRBD1 might be the D (6 bases). This CDR3 spans 11 amino acids. Germline V gene lookup returns CDR1 SQVTM and CDR2 ANQGSEA. The V end lost 3 bases, the J end lost 8 bases, and 10 bases lay between the germline ends. For the CDR3, the DNA is TGCAGCGTTGATGTCGGGGGCGGCTACACCTTC. Protein product: CSVDVGGGYTF.

The CDR3 reads CASSLTSPANEQFF. The DNA of the CDR3 is TGTGCCAGCAGCTTAACTTCGCCAGCCAATGAGCAGTTCTTC. V is TRBV7-9 and J is TRBJ2-1; D remains unclear. The germline gives CDR1 SEHNR, CDR2 FQNEAQ (reference sequence). This CDR3 has 14 amino acids. Trimming removed 2 bases at V and 6 bases at J, with 11 bases between.

This clone has only one observation. V usage is TRBV9 and J usage is TRBJ2-2; D possibly uses TRBD1 or TRBD2 (5 bases each). CDR1 and CDR2 from the germline V gene are SGDLS and YYNGEE. This CDR3 contains 14 residues. As DNA, the CDR3 is TGTGACGGGGCGGGTGATGCGAACACCGGGGAGCTGTTTTTT. Translating gives CDGAGDANTGELFF.

This clone appeared a few times. The chain combines TRBV7-3 with TRBJ1-1; 7 nucleotides line up with TRBD1. The CDR3 has 13 residues. CDR1 and CDR2 from the germline V gene are SGHTA and FQGTGA. Unmatched junction bases numbered 3, after V lost 5 bases and J lost 3 bases. CDR3 in amino acids: CASSLTGDTEAFF. The DNA of the CDR3 is TGTGCCAGCAGCCTCACAGGGGACACTGAAGCTTTCTTT.

This sequence joins TRBV7-6 and TRBJ2-7; no clear D. CDR1 SGHVS and CDR2 FNYEAQ come from the germline V gene. There are 15 residues in the CDR3. Trimming took off 8 bases at V and 3 bases at J, with 20 bases between the two ends. The CDR3 protein is CASGLGSPAYYEQYF. The DNA for the CDR3 is TGTGCCAGCGGGCTGGGATCACCAGCCTACTACGAGCAGTACTTC.

This clone was observed at least ten times. The rearrangement links TRBV28 to TRBJ1-1, with D perhaps matching TRBD1 (5 bases). The CDR3 length is 13 residues. The germline gives CDR1 MDHEN, CDR2 SYDVKM. V lost 7 bases, J lost 7 bases, and 16 bases lay in between. The CDR3 loop is CASKTGAANEAFF. The CDR3, as DNA: TGTGCCAGCAAGACCGGGGCCGCGAATGAAGCTTTCTTT.

The V call is TRBV5-1, the J call TRBJ1-2; 7 bases line up with TRBD1. CDR3 size: 14 residues. With 0 bases clipped from V and 7 bases from J, the junction kept 6 bases outside the gene matches. CDR1 and CDR2 (germline): SGHRS, YFSETQ. The CDR3 spells CASSLGDRPGGYTF. Written as DNA, the CDR3 is TGCGCCAGCAGCTTGGGGGACAGACCCGGTGGCTACACCTTC. Together with reference TRBV5-1 and TRBJ1-2, the CDR3 gives the full variable domain: KAGVTQTPRYLIKTRGQQVTLSCSPISGHRSVSWYQQTPGQGLQFLFEYFSETQRNKGNFPGRFSGRQFSNSRSEMNVSTLELGDSALYLCASSLGDRPGGYTFGSGTRLTVV.

In the case of this clone: This sample includes further DNA sequences coding for the same CDR3. V is TRBV19 and J is TRBJ1-5, with 8 bases that match TRBD1. V lost 5 bases and J lost 2; bases outside the gene matches: 2. Germline lookup yields CDR1 LNHDA and CDR2 SQIVND (reference sequence). The CDR3 totals 14 residues. CDR3 in DNA: TGTGCCAGTAGTCAGACAGGGGGCAATCAGCCCCAGCATTTT. Encoded protein: CASSQTGGNQPQHF.

Of note for this clone: Different DNA sequences within this sample yield the same CDR3. The rearrangement joins TRBV6-6 to TRBJ1-5, with TRBD1 as a possible D gene (5 bases). The CDR3 loop spans 13 amino acids. V gave up 2 bases and J gave up 4 bases, with 6 bases separating them. Germline V gene lookup returns CDR1 MNHNY and CDR2 SVGAGI (reference sequence). The CDR3 loop is CASSYGGNQPQHF. As DNA, the CDR3 is TGTGCCAGCAGTTACGGGGGTAATCAGCCCCAGCATTTT.

The V and J genes are TRBV2 and TRBJ1-3; TRBD1 is a possible D gene (6 bases). V lost 7 bases to trimming and J lost 4 bases, with 14 bases between them. The CDR3 totals 14 residues. CDR1 and CDR2 (germline): SNHLY, FYNNEI. The CDR3 loop is CASNEQGSGNTIYF. CDR3 in DNA: TGTGCCAGCAACGAACAGGGTTCGGGAAACACCATATATTTT.

The chain couples TRBV19 to TRBJ1-3; the D gene is possibly TRBD1 (5 bases). From germline, CDR1 is LNHDA and CDR2 SQIVND (reference sequence). This CDR3 region has 13 residues. CDR3 region: CATEGTGGNTIYF. CDR3 bases: TGTGCTACGGAGGGGACCGGTGGAAACACCATATATTTT.

The chain recombines TRBV30 with TRBJ2-5, with D possibly being TRBD2 (6 bases). Near its end, the DNA agrees better with TRBJ2-7, so the J call may be wrong. The CDR3 consists of 14 residues. Germline V CDR1 and CDR2: GTSNPN, SVGIG (reference sequence). The CDR3 sequence is CAWNAGTATYEQYF. The CDR3, as DNA: TGTGCCTGGAATGCCGGGACTGCTACCTACGAGCAGTACTTC.

This rearrangement joins TRBV10-1 to TRBJ2-7; 7 bases align to TRBD1. V dropped 4 bases and J dropped 3; count of bases not matched to a gene: 3. The CDR3 consists of 13 residues. Germline assignment: CDR1 WNHNN and CDR2 SYGVQD (reference sequence). The DNA of the CDR3 is TGCGCCAGCAGTGTTAACAGGGGCTACGAGCAGTACTTC. Its protein is CASSVNRGYEQYF.

The chain links TRBV19 to TRBJ1-5; D is possibly TRBD1 (5 bases). The CDR3 has 15 amino acids. V lost 0 bases to trimming and J lost 4 bases, with 10 bases between them. The germline V gene encodes CDR1 LNHDA and CDR2 SQIVND (reference sequence). CDR3 sequence (DNA): TGTGCCAGTAGTATAGATTGGCAGGGAAATCAGCCCCAGCATTTT. The encoded protein is CASSIDWQGNQPQHF.

The chain couples TRBV18 to TRBJ1-6; a weak D match, TRBD1 (6 bases). Germline values: CDR1 KGHSH, CDR2 LQKENI. Between the trimmed V and J ends, which lost 4 bases and 7 bases, there was a span of 11 bases. This CDR3 has 14 residues. CDR3 protein: CASSLGQPNSPLHF. CDR3 bases: TGTGCCAGCTCACTCGGACAGCCAAATTCACCCCTCCACTTT. The full variable domain, in which reference TRBV18 and TRBJ1-6 provide the parts outside the CDR3, is NAGVMQNPRHLVRRRGQEARLRCSPMKGHSHVYWYRQLPEEGLKFMVYLQKENIIDESGMPKERFSAEFPKEGPSILRIQQVVRGDSAAYFCASSLGQPNSPLHFGNGTRLTVT.

V and J are TRBV7-9 and TRBJ1-2; maybe TRBD1 (6 bases). CDR3 length: 14 amino acids. Germline V CDR1 and CDR2: SEHNR, FQNEAQ (reference sequence). Trimming removed 4 bases from V and 8 bases from J, with 17 bases in between. The CDR3 coding sequence is TGTGCCAGCAGCTCCGACACAGGGTTCGGCGGCTACACCTTC. This gives the protein CASSSDTGFGGYTF.

In the case of this clone: This may arise from a read error, as a much more abundant clone is one base away. The J gene is TRBJ1-5, the V gene TRBV28; TRBD1 agrees at 7 bases. The germline V gene has CDR1 MDHEN and CDR2 SYDVKM. CDR3 length equals 16 residues. The CDR3 DNA follows: TGTGTCAGCAGTACGACCGGACAGGCTAGCAATCAGCCCCAGCATTTT. This translates into CVSSTTGQASNQPQHF. Full variable domain (outside the CDR3, taken from reference TRBV28 and TRBJ1-5): DVKVTQSSRYLVKRTGEKVFLECVQDMDHENMFWYRQDPGLGLRLIYFSYDVKMKEKGDIPEGYSVSREKKERFSLILESASTNQTSMYLCVSSTTGQASNQPQHFGDGTRLSIL.